The 7 T cell receptor beta chains below were found in one sample sequenced in a study of PD-1 blockade in mismatch repair-deficient tumors. Sequenced by immunoSEQ multiplex PCR; TCRdb stores in-frame clones only, minus some. This sample yields around 110,000 clones, of which approximately 80% are seen a single time; around 4.7% belongs to the top ten. The specimen was peripheral blood, collected approximately 64 weeks after starting pembrolizumab. The receptor set was obtained from an adult with mismatch repair-deficient cancer.

V is TRBV4-3 and J is TRBJ2-7; possibly TRBD2 for D (6 bases). Deletions cut 3 bases from V and 5 bases from J, with 14 bases between. This CDR3 comprises 14 residues. CDR1 is LGHNA and CDR2 is YSLEER in the germline V gene. CDR3 loop: CASSHGLGGDEQYF. The CDR3 nucleotides read TGCGCCAGCAGCCATGGACTGGGCGGGGACGAGCAGTACTTC.

This clone was found a few times. The chain has TRBV29-1 and TRBJ2-1, with D perhaps matching TRBD2 (6 bases). The CDR3 loop spans 14 amino acids. Trimming cost V 1 base and J 3 bases, with 10 bases left between them. Germline CDR1 is SQVTM and CDR2 is ANQGSEA. CDR3 coding DNA: TGCAGCGTTGAAGGGCGGGATGGCTACAATGAGCAGTTCTTC. Residues: CSVEGRDGYNEQFF.

This sequence joins TRBV4-1 and TRBJ1-4; maybe TRBD1 (5 bases). Germline assignment: CDR1 MGHRA and CDR2 YSYEKL. The CDR3 consists of 18 residues. Deletions cut 4 bases from V and 8 bases from J, with 26 bases between. CDR3 sequence reads: CASSLSIAPGPGAEKLFF. The CDR3 DNA sequence: TGCGCCAGCAGCCTCTCAATCGCGCCGGGACCCGGGGCCGAAAAACTGTTTTTT.

The chain carries TRBV29-1 and TRBJ1-2; possible D gene TRBD1, 5 bases. CDR3 size: 13 residues. Germline V gene lookup returns CDR1 SQVTM and CDR2 ANQGSEA. V was shortened by 0 bases and J by 4 bases, with 9 bases between the two germline ends. Here the CDR3 reads CSVEEGTSYGYTF. The DNA of the CDR3 is TGCAGCGTTGAAGAAGGGACCTCCTATGGCTACACCTTC.

This chain connects TRBV5-1 to TRBJ2-1; possibly TRBD2 for D (6 bases). The CDR3 length is 15 residues. Trimming left V 5 bases short and J 3 bases short, with 15 bases between. Germline loops: CDR1 SGHRS, CDR2 YFSETQ. The CDR3 region has the DNA TGCGCCAGCAGATCGGGAGTTTATAGCTACAATGAGCAGTTCTTC. The encoded protein is CASRSGVYSYNEQFF.

This clone was seen only a few times. The V call is TRBV19, the J call TRBJ2-7, with TRBD1 matching over 10 bases. The V gene end was trimmed by 3 bases and the J gene end by 3 bases; junction bases not matched to a gene: 5. In germline, CDR1 is LNHDA, CDR2 SQIVND (reference sequence). The CDR3 is made up of 15 amino acids. As DNA, the CDR3 is TGTGCCAGTAGTATTGGACAGGGGGTACTCTACGAGCAGTACTTC. Amino acids: CASSIGQGVLYEQYF.

The chain joins TRBV15 to TRBJ1-1; D remains ambiguous. CDR1 is LNHNV, CDR2 YYDKDF, per germline (reference sequence). V was shortened by 1 base and J by 1 base, with 10 bases between the two germline ends. The CDR3 is 15 amino acids. In DNA, the CDR3 is TGTGCCACCAGCAGAGTTCGAGAGGAGAACACTGAAGCTTTCTTT. Its translation: CATSRVREENTEAFF.